Reported below is one TCR beta chain. The antigen remains unidentified. Assay: immunoSEQ multiplex PCR; the TCRdb copy retains only in-frame clones and omits some. Across 150,000 or so clones, the top ten clones capture about 2.2% of the sample. This sample stems from a study of T cell responses to AZD1222 COVID-19 vaccine. Regarding the study as a whole: Reports indicate that nearly half of spike-specific TCRs are directed at unmutated variant regions.

The germline V gene has CDR1 SGHTA and CDR2 FQGNSA. Unmatched junction bases numbered 5, after V lost 5 bases and J lost 0 bases. The CDR3 has 15 amino acids. The sample was peripheral blood. The receptor was isolated from an adult in good health. The chain employs TRBV7-2 and TRBJ1-1; 8 bases align to TRBD1. CDR3 protein: CASSPQGAVNTEAFF. CDR3 sequence (DNA): TGTGCCAGCAGCCCGCAGGGGGCGGTGAACACTGAAGCTTTCTTT. Complete variable domain (other parts from reference TRBV7-2 and TRBJ1-1): GAGVSQSPSNKVTEKGKDVELRCDPISGHTALYWYRQSLGQGLEFLIYFQGNSAPDKSGLPSDRFSAERTGGSVSTLTIQRTQQEDSAVYLCASSPQGAVNTEAFFGQGTRLTVV.